This T cell receptor beta chain was recorded in a study of chemoradiotherapy in HPV16-positive cancers. Study observations and caveats: Candidate HPV-specific clones and E7-related TCR motifs grew in tumor during treatment.

The data were produced by immunoSEQ multiplex PCR, yet TCRdb's version contains in-frame clones alone and is incomplete. The sample lists about 5,000 clones, roughly nine tenths seen once, with 3% to 3.5% in the top ten. The CDR3 totals 12 residues. The V and J ends lost 5 bases and 5 bases respectively, with 9 bases between them. Germline-derived CDR1 and CDR2 are MNHNY and SVGAGI (reference sequence). As to this clone: What it binds is unknown.

This TCR was sampled from a human donor with HPV-associated anogenital cancer. The starting material was tumor tissue, obtained from a patient who underwent chemoradiotherapy. The chain joins TRBV6-6 to TRBJ1-1, with D possibly TRBD1 on 5 matching bases. This chain's CDR3 is CASSRGATEAFF. The CDR3 region has the DNA TGTGCCAGCAGTAGAGGGGCGACTGAAGCTTTCTTT.